This entry lists 21 T cell receptor beta chains sequenced from one sample in a study of post-analysis software for immune sequencing data. The authors incorporated unique molecular identifiers into the TCR beta cDNA libraries. TCRdb reanalysed the PCR reads using MiXCR and keeps one entry per CDR3 protein. The sample records 820,000 or so distinct CDR3 sequences, 53% being singletons. These TCRs are of unknown antigen specificity. Findings and caveats of the study: Elevated frequency relative to controls characterized four to six TRBV segments in patients, TRBV5-6, TRBV5-1 and TRBV20-1 among them.

Sample: blood. These receptors all stem from a girl between 10 and 17 years old with multiple sclerosis.

This rearrangement joins TRBV6-6 to TRBJ2-3, with 9 bases lining up with TRBD2. This CDR3 comprises 17 residues. With 3 bases clipped from V and 5 bases from J, the junction kept 12 bases outside the gene matches. The germline CDR1 and CDR2 sequences are MNHNY and SVGAGI (reference sequence). CDR3 in amino acids: CASSYSQRAGGRDTQYF. The DNA of the CDR3 is TGTGCCAGCAGTTATTCGCAGAGAGCGGGAGGTAGAGATACGCAGTATTTT.

This clonotype turned up a few times. This chain connects TRBV2 to TRBJ1-2; possibly TRBD1 for D (5 bases). Trimming left V 6 bases short and J 0 bases short, with 8 bases between. The CDR3 runs to 13 residues. Germline V gene sequence: CDR1 SNHLY, CDR2 FYNNEI. The DNA for the CDR3 is TGTGCCAGCAGGGGGCAAGCTAACTATGGCTACACCTTC. Protein sequence: CASRGQANYGYTF.

The genes are TRBV12-3 or TRBV12-4 and TRBJ1-5; 9 bases line up with TRBD1. The CDR3 length is 18 residues. The J segment lost 3 bases and the V segment lost 2 bases, leaving 11 bases of the junction unmatched. The CDR3 is CASSLKGTGFGPNQPQHF. CDR3 coding DNA: TGTGCCAGCAGTTTAAAGGGGACAGGGTTTGGCCCCAATCAGCCCCAGCATTTT.

V is TRBV7-9 and J is TRBJ1-6; TRBD1 might be the D (5 bases). Looked up from germline, CDR1 is SEHNR and CDR2 is FQNEAQ (reference sequence). Trimming removed 3 bases from V and 9 bases from J, with 12 bases in between. This CDR3 spans 14 amino acids. The CDR3 reads CASSFPGGGSPLHF. In DNA, the CDR3 is TGTGCCAGCAGCTTTCCTGGGGGAGGTTCACCCCTCCACTTT. The whole variable domain, filled in from reference TRBV7-9 and TRBJ1-6, reads DTGVSQNPRHKITKRGQNVTFRCDPISEHNRLYWYRQTLGQGPEFLTYFQNEAQLEKSRLLSDRFSAERPKGSFSTLEIQRTEQGDSAMYLCASSFPGGGSPLHFGNGTRLTVT.

This clonotype occurred a few times. The chain is built from TRBV3-1 and TRBJ2-3; TRBD1 aligns across 7 bases. J was trimmed by 3 bases and V by 5 bases; bases with no gene match: 11. The CDR3 has 16 residues. Germline V gene sequence: CDR1 LGHDT, CDR2 YNNKEL (reference sequence). CDR3 amino acids: CASSSHSGTATDTQYF. The DNA of the CDR3 is TGTGCCAGCAGCTCACACTCCGGGACAGCTACAGATACGCAGTATTTT.

The rearrangement links TRBV20-1 to TRBJ2-3; 9 bases line up with TRBD2. The length of the CDR3 is 16 residues. V was pared by 1 base and J by 2 bases, with 7 bases of the junction left unmatched. Germline V gives CDR1 DFQATT, CDR2 SNEGSKA (reference sequence). CDR3 region: CSARVIAGVTTDTQYF. In nucleotides, the CDR3 is TGCAGTGCTAGAGTCATAGCGGGAGTGACCACAGATACGCAGTATTTT.

The rearrangement joins TRBV6-5 to TRBJ2-4; 12 positions match TRBD1. The J call is in doubt because the DNA end fits TRBJ2-7 better. This CDR3 has 15 residues. Germline CDR1 is MNHEY and CDR2 is SVGAGI. CDR3 nucleotides: TGTGCCAGCAGCTATGGGACAGGGGGCCTCTACGAGCAGTACTTC. Protein sequence: CASSYGTGGLYEQYF.

This chain uses TRBV6-5 with TRBJ2-1, with 7 bases that match TRBD1. The CDR3 runs to 15 residues. The V segment lost 0 bases and the J segment 5 bases; nucleotides outside the gene matches: 4. Looked up from germline, CDR1 is MNHEY and CDR2 is SVGAGI. The DNA of the CDR3 is TGTGCCAGCAGTTACTCGAGGACAGGAGACAATGAGCAGTTCTTC. Protein: CASSYSRTGDNEQFF.

This clonotype was found a few times. The chain is built from TRBV12-3 or TRBV12-4 and TRBJ1-2; D is ambiguous. The CDR3 runs to 12 residues. CDR3 sequence: CASGKPGYGYTF. CDR3 DNA sequence: TGTGCTTCGGGGAAGCCCGGCTATGGCTACACCTTC.

The CDR3 reads CASRERKTGGIGYTF. The CDR3 DNA sequence: TGCGCCAGCAGGGAGAGGAAGACAGGGGGCATTGGCTACACCTTC. V is TRBV10-2 and J is TRBJ1-2; 10 bases match TRBD1. J was trimmed by 7 bases and V by 6 bases; bases with no gene match: 11. Germline V gene lookup returns CDR1 WSHSY and CDR2 SAAADI. This CDR3 spans 15 amino acids.

This clonotype has a handful of counts. V usage is TRBV20-1 and J usage is TRBJ2-1; 11 nucleotides line up with TRBD2. The ends lost 0 bases at V and 6 bases at J; junction bases unmatched: 4. CDR3 length: 15 amino acids. Germline values: CDR1 DFQATT, CDR2 SNEGSKA (reference sequence). The CDR3 sequence: CSARDSGGGRNEQFF. Here the CDR3 DNA reads TGCAGTGCTAGAGATAGCGGGGGGGGCCGCAATGAGCAGTTCTTC.

This clonotype was seen a handful of times. The chain links TRBV10-3 to TRBJ2-3; the match to TRBD2 covers 12 bases. This CDR3 comprises 14 residues. Germline V CDR1 and CDR2: ENHRY, SYGVKD. The trim removed 5 bases at V and 3 bases at J, leaving 0 bases unmatched. The CDR3 coding sequence is TGTGCCATCAGTCTAGCGGGGGGGACAGATACGCAGTATTTT. Translating it yields CAISLAGGTDTQYF.

The chain uses TRBV6-1 and TRBJ1-1; the D is unclear. Between the trimmed V and J ends, which lost 0 bases and 11 bases, there was a span of 13 bases. This CDR3 contains 13 residues. The V gene's germline CDR1 is MNHNS and CDR2 SASEGT. This CDR3 reads CASSEALYQWAFF. The DNA of the CDR3 is TGTGCCAGCAGTGAAGCGCTTTACCAGTGGGCTTTCTTT.

The rearrangement uses TRBV5-1 and TRBJ2-7, with 9 bases aligning to TRBD1. The germline V gene has CDR1 SGHRS and CDR2 YFSETQ. Trimming took 2 bases from V and 2 from J; bases not matched to a gene: 5. The CDR3 is made up of 15 amino acids. CDR3 sequence reads: CASSFTGTGPYEQYF. CDR3 DNA: TGCGCCAGCAGCTTTACCGGGACAGGGCCCTACGAGCAGTACTTC.

The CDR3 spells CASSSGPYSNQPQHF. The CDR3 DNA sequence: TGTGCCAGCAGTTCGGGACCCTATAGCAATCAGCCCCAGCATTTT. The chain recombines TRBV12-3 or TRBV12-4 with TRBJ1-5; D is possibly TRBD1 (5 bases). This CDR3 has 15 residues. The V end was cut by 4 bases, the J end by 0 bases, with 10 bases between.

CDR3 DNA: TGTGCCAGCAGTCCCAGCGGGAGGGGACACAATGAGCAGTTCTTC. The encoded protein is CASSPSGRGHNEQFF. The rearrangement links TRBV6-6 to TRBJ2-1; 10 bases align to TRBD2. This CDR3 region has 15 residues. The V and J ends lost 5 bases and 5 bases, in that order; junction bases with no gene match: 6. CDR1 is MNHNY and CDR2 is SVGAGI in the germline V gene (reference sequence).

The gene calls are TRBV5-1 and TRBJ2-5, with 8 bases matching TRBD1. TRBJ2-7 explains the end of the DNA better; the J call may be wrong. The CDR3 sequence is 17 residues long. The germline CDR1 and CDR2 sequences are SGHRS and YFSETQ. The CDR3 region has the DNA TGCGCCAGCAGCTTGGCCCTCAGGGGGCCCCGGGTCTACGAGCAGTACTTC. This gives the protein CASSLALRGPRVYEQYF.

The CDR3 protein is CSATQGGEQYF. CDR3 DNA sequence: TGCAGTGCCACCCAGGGAGGCGAGCAGTACTTC. The chain links TRBV20-1 to TRBJ2-4, with D possibly matching TRBD2 (6 bases). The end of the DNA is better explained by TRBJ2-7, so the J call may be wrong. CDR1 is DFQATT, CDR2 SNEGSKA, per germline (reference sequence). The CDR3 totals 11 residues.

The CDR3 loop reads CSARGRAYEQYF. CDR3 in DNA: TGCAGTGCTAGGGGACGGGCCTACGAGCAGTACTTC. The chain combines TRBV20-1 with TRBJ2-4; D possibly matches TRBD1 or TRBD2 (5 bases each). The J call may be in error: the DNA end matches TRBJ2-7 better. This CDR3 comprises 12 residues. From germline, CDR1 is DFQATT and CDR2 SNEGSKA (reference sequence).

The sample holds a few counts of this clonotype. The chain is built from TRBV6-1 and TRBJ2-5, with 15 bases aligning to TRBD2. The assigned J gene may be wrong: the sequence end matches TRBJ2-7 better. CDR3 length: 15 amino acids. CDR1 is MNHNS and CDR2 is SASEGT in the germline V gene. The CDR3 bases are TGTGCCAGCAGTGGCGGGACTAGCGGGAGGCGCGAGCAGTACTTC. Translation gives CASSGGTSGRREQYF.

For the CDR3, the DNA is TGCAGTGCTAGAGATCTCAAAGGTCCAGATACGCAGTATTTT. The encoded protein is CSARDLKGPDTQYF. The chain has TRBV20-1 and TRBJ2-3; D uncertain. Germline V CDR1 and CDR2: DFQATT, SNEGSKA (reference sequence). This CDR3 has 14 residues. V was cut by 0 bases and J by 4 bases, with 11 bases left in between.